These 17 T cell receptor beta chains were sequenced from one sample in a study of regulatory T cells in long-lasting Graves disease. Time point: newly diagnosed GD, antithyroid drugs for less than 3 months. RNA isolated from PBMCs was used to make the TCR library. TCR beta libraries were built with iRepertoire HTBI primers and Arm-PCR of CDR3 regions. MiXCR, applied by TCRdb to the multiplex PCR reads, yields one record per CDR3 protein. The repertoire holds around 400,000 distinct CDR3 sequences, with 12% as singletons. The sample was also linked to a second study, of T cells in Graves' hyperthyroidism and ophthalmopathy.

The sequencing used peripheral blood mononuclear cells (PBMCs), collected at new diagnosis, from a patient treated with antithyroid drugs. The origin of the receptors is a woman in her late teens or twenties with Graves disease.

This clonotype was counted many times. The rearrangement joins TRBV12-3 or TRBV12-4 to TRBJ2-5, with a weak D call TRBD2 (5 bases). Trimming removed 1 base from V and 5 bases from J, with 8 bases in between. This CDR3 contains 13 residues. This CDR3 is CASSLGWEETQYF. The CDR3 DNA reads TGTGCCAGCAGTTTAGGCTGGGAGGAGACCCAGTACTTC.

This clonotype was detected many times. V is TRBV5-5 and J is TRBJ2-1, with a tentative D call TRBD2 (6 bases). Germline CDR1 is SGHKS and CDR2 is YYEKEE (reference sequence). V dropped 0 bases and J dropped 7 bases, with 11 bases sitting between them. This CDR3 is built from 14 residues. The CDR3 DNA reads TGTGCCAGCAGCTTGGGGCCTAGCGATAATGAGCAGTTCTTC. Its protein is CASSLGPSDNEQFF. The entire variable domain, with the rest obtained from reference TRBV5-5 and TRBJ2-1, is as follows: DAGVTQSPTHLIKTRGQQVTLRCSPISGHKSVSWYQQVLGQGPQFIFQYYEKEERGRGNFPDRFSARQFPNYSSELNVNALLLGDSALYLCASSLGPSDNEQFFGPGTRLTVL.

This clonotype was recorded a few times. A read error may explain this, as a much larger clone is one base away. The chain couples TRBV20-1 to TRBJ2-3, with D possibly being TRBD2 (6 bases). Germline loops: CDR1 DFQATT, CDR2 SNEGSKA (reference sequence). The CDR3 runs to 14 residues. CDR3 coding DNA: TGCAGTGGGGGCTCACTAGCTGGCACAGGTACGCAGTATTTT. Encoded protein: CSGGSLAGTGTQYF.

This clonotype appeared many times. The gene calls are TRBV10-3 and TRBJ2-5; the D gene is possibly TRBD1 (5 bases). In germline, CDR1 is ENHRY, CDR2 SYGVKD. The CDR3 has 14 amino acids. V was trimmed by 3 bases and J by 1 base, leaving 9 bases between them. CDR3 in amino acids: CAISDQGTQETQYF. As DNA, the CDR3 is TGTGCCATCAGTGACCAGGGTACCCAAGAGACCCAGTACTTC.

A remark on this clonotype: With a much larger clone just one base away, this may be a read error. The chain carries TRBV7-2 and TRBJ2-7; D is possibly TRBD2 (6 bases). V dropped 2 bases and J dropped 0 bases, with 14 bases sitting between them. CDR1 SGHTA and CDR2 FQGNSA come from the germline V gene. The CDR3 has 16 residues. The CDR3 DNA is TGTGCCAGCAGCTTAATCCTCGCGGGACTCTCCTACGAGCAGTACTTC. Its protein product is CASSLILAGLSYEQYF.

J is TRBJ2-5 and V is TRBV10-3; D gene uncertain. V was trimmed by 0 bases and J by 2 bases, leaving 16 bases between them. The CDR3 runs to 17 residues. Germline V gene sequence: CDR1 ENHRY, CDR2 SYGVKD. CDR3 region: CAISESVYRRSQETQYF. In DNA, the CDR3 is TGTGCCATCAGTGAGTCAGTTTACAGACGGAGTCAAGAGACCCAGTACTTC.

This clonotype was recorded many times. The V and J genes are TRBV2 and TRBJ1-2, with 7 bases that match TRBD1. CDR1 is SNHLY and CDR2 is FYNNEI in the germline V gene. The CDR3 length is 13 residues. The J segment lost 6 bases and the V segment lost 6 bases, leaving 7 bases of the junction unmatched. The CDR3 DNA reads as TGTGCCAGCAGCCTCACAGGGGACGATGGCTACACCTTC. Amino acids: CASSLTGDDGYTF. The whole variable domain, filled in from reference TRBV2 and TRBJ1-2, reads EPEVTQTPSHQVTQMGQEVILRCVPISNHLYFYWYRQILGQKVEFLVSFYNNEISEKSEIFDDQFSVERPDGSNFTLKIRSTKLEDSAMYFCASSLTGDDGYTFGSGTRLTVV.

The V call is TRBV28, the J call TRBJ2-1; D is possibly TRBD2 (5 bases). Germline CDR1 MDHEN, CDR2 SYDVKM. CDR3 length: 17 amino acids. Trimming cost V 6 bases and J 3 bases, with 21 bases left between them. The CDR3: CASSSGSGGSYYNEQFF. In DNA, the CDR3 is TGTGCCAGCAGCTCTGGGTCGGGCGGGTCTTACTACAATGAGCAGTTCTTC.

This clonotype came up many times. The chain is built from TRBV7-9 and TRBJ1-5; 8 bases are a match to TRBD1. Germline V lookup: CDR1 SEHNR, CDR2 FQNEAQ (reference sequence). The CDR3 sequence is 17 residues long. The ends lost 5 bases at V and 3 bases at J; junction bases unmatched: 12. Here the CDR3 reads CASSRGQGGVINQPQHF. As DNA, the CDR3 is TGTGCCAGCAGCCGTGGACAGGGTGGGGTTATCAATCAGCCCCAGCATTTT.

This clonotype has at least ten counts. The chain is built from TRBV20-1 and TRBJ2-1; 10 nucleotides agree with TRBD2. The CDR3 totals 13 residues. V lost 7 bases to trimming and J lost 4 bases; unmatched junction nucleotides: 4. Germline-derived CDR1 and CDR2 are DFQATT and SNEGSKA (reference sequence). CDR3 sequence reads: CSGRAGGYNEQFF. The CDR3 coding sequence is TGCAGTGGTCGAGCGGGGGGGTACAATGAGCAGTTCTTC.

This clonotype came up many times. This CDR3 reads CASSTLGGIQREKLFF. CDR3 sequence (DNA): TGTGCCAGCAGTACTTTAGGGGGGATCCAGAGGGAAAAACTGTTTTTT. The chain couples TRBV7-6 to TRBJ1-4; tentative D call: TRBD1 (6 bases). CDR1 and CDR2 (germline): SGHVS, FNYEAQ. The CDR3 runs 16 residues. Trimming removed 6 bases at V and 8 bases at J, with 22 bases between.

The sample holds many counts of this clonotype. The chain joins TRBV2 to TRBJ2-7; the D gene could be TRBD1 or TRBD2 (5 bases each). The V end was cut by 5 bases, the J end by 3 bases, with 17 bases between. CDR1 and CDR2 from the germline V gene are SNHLY and FYNNEI. This CDR3 is 15 amino acids long. The CDR3 nucleotides are TGTGCCAGCAGTCCCGGGACCGCGTACGGCTACGAGCAGTACTTC. Its protein is CASSPGTAYGYEQYF.

Only a few counts were recorded for this clonotype. The genes are TRBV30 and TRBJ2-3; maybe TRBD1 (6 bases). CDR1 GTSNPN and CDR2 SVGIG come from the germline V gene (reference sequence). The CDR3 is 17 amino acids. Trimming stripped 0 bases from V and 3 bases from J, with 19 bases between. Here the CDR3 DNA reads TGTGCCTGGAGTGTACGCGGCGGACAGTGGGGTACAGATACGCAGTATTTT. This codes for CAWSVRGGQWGTDTQYF.

The sample holds a few counts of this clonotype. V and J are TRBV20-1 and TRBJ1-1, with a possible D match to TRBD1 (5 bases). There are 14 residues in the CDR3. V was pared by 1 base and J by 5 bases, with 14 bases between. CDR1 and CDR2 from the germline V gene are DFQATT and SNEGSKA (reference sequence). CDR3 sequence: CSARVPGLGTEAFF. In DNA, the CDR3 is TGCAGTGCTAGAGTCCCGGGACTAGGGACTGAAGCTTTCTTT.

The table lists this clonotype with many counts. The genes are TRBV11-2 and TRBJ2-2, with 14 bases aligning to TRBD2. The CDR3 loop spans 18 amino acids. Germline CDR1 reads SGHAT; CDR2 reads FQNNGV. V lost 6 bases, J lost 2 bases, and 8 bases stayed unmatched. CDR3 coding DNA: TGTGCCAGCAGTCCGGGACTAGCGGGAGTTGTTAACACCGGGGAGCTGTTTTTT. Translated, it gives CASSPGLAGVVNTGELFF.

This clonotype was seen only a few times. V gene TRBV4-2 combines with J gene TRBJ2-7; D is perhaps TRBD2 (6 bases). CDR3 length equals 15 residues. V was clipped by 0 bases and J by 2 bases, with 11 bases between them. CDR1 is LGHNA, CDR2 YNFKEQ, per germline. The CDR3 sequence is CASSQEFGSAYEQYV. The CDR3 DNA reads as TGTGCCAGCAGCCAAGAATTCGGGAGCGCCTACGAGCAGTACGTC.

The CDR3 nucleotides read TGTGCCACCAGCAGGGTGCGGGAAAACTCCTACGAGCAGTACTTC. Its translation: CATSRVRENSYEQYF. The chain couples TRBV15 to TRBJ2-7; D possibly corresponds to TRBD2 (6 bases). The CDR3 contains 15 residues. Looked up from germline, CDR1 is LNHNV and CDR2 is YYDKDF (reference sequence). The V gene lost 3 bases and the J gene lost 0 bases, with 12 bases spanning the gap.